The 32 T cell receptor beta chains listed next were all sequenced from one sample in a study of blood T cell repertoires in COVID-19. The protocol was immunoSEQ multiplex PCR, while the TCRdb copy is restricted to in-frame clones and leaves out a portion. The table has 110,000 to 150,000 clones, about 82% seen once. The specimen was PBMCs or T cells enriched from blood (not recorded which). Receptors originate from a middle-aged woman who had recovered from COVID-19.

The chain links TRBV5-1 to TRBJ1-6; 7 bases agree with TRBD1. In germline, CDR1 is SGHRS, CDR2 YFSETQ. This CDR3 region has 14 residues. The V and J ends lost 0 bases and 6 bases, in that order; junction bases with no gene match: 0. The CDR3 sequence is CASSLDRGNSPLHF. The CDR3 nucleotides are TGCGCCAGCAGCTTGGACAGGGGTAATTCACCCCTCCACTTT. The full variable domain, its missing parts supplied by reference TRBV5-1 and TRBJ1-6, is KAGVTQTPRYLIKTRGQQVTLSCSPISGHRSVSWYQQTPGQGLQFLFEYFSETQRNKGNFPGRFSGRQFSNSRSEMNVSTLELGDSALYLCASSLDRGNSPLHFGNGTRLTVT.

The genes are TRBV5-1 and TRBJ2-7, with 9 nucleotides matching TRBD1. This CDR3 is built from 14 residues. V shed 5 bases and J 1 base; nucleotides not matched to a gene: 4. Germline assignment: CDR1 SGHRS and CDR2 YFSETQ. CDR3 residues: CASRRTGDSYEQYF. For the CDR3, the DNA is TGCGCCAGCAGAAGGACAGGGGATTCCTACGAGCAGTACTTC.

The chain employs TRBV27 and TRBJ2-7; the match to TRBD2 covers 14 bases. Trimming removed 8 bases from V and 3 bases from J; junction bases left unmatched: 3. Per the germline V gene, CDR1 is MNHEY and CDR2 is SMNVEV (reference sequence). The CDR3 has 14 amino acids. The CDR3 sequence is CASGLAGGIYEQYF. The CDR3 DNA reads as TGTGCCAGCGGACTAGCGGGAGGTATCTACGAGCAGTACTTC.

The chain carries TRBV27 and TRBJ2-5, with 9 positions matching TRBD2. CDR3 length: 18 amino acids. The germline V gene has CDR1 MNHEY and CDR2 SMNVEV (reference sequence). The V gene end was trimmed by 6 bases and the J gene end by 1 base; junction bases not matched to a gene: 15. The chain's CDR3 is CASRKRGANSFLQETQYF. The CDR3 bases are TGTGCCAGCAGGAAGCGGGGGGCGAATTCCTTTCTCCAAGAGACCCAGTACTTC.

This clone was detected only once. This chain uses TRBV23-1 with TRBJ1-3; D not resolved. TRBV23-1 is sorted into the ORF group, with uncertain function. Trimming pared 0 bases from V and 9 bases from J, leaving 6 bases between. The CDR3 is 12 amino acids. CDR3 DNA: TGCGCCAGCAGTCAATCTCTTCGCACCATATATTTT. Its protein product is CASSQSLRTIYF.

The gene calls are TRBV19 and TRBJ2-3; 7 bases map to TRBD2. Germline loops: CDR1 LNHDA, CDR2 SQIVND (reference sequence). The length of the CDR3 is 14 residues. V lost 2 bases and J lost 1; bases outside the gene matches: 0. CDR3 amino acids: CASSILAGTDTQYF. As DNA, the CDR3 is TGTGCCAGTAGTATACTAGCGGGCACAGATACGCAGTATTTT. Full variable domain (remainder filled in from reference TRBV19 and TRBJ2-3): DGGITQSPKYLFRKEGQNVTLSCEQNLNHDAMYWYRQDPGQGLRLIYYSQIVNDFQKGDIAEGYSVSREKKESFPLTVTSAQKNPTAFYLCASSILAGTDTQYFGPGTRLTVL.

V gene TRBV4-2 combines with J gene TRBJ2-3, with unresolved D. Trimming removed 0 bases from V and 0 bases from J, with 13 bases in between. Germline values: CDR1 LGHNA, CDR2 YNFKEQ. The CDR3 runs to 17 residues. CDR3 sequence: CASSQEYSVSSTDTQYF. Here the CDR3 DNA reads TGTGCCAGCAGCCAAGAATACTCTGTATCTAGCACAGATACGCAGTATTTT.

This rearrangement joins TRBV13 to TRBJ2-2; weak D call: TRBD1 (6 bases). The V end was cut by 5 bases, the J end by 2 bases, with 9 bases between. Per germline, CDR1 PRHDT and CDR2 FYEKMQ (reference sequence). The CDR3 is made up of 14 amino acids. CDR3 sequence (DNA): TGTGCCAGCAGCCGGACAGAAAACACCGGGGAGCTGTTTTTT. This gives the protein CASSRTENTGELFF.

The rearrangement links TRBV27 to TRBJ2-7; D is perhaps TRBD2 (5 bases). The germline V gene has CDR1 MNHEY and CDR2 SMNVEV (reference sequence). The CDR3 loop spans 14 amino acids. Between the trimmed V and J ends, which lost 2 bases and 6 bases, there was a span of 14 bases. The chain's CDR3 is CASSLGGSLSEQYF. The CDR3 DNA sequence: TGTGCCAGCAGTTTAGGTGGGAGTCTGTCCGAGCAGTACTTC.

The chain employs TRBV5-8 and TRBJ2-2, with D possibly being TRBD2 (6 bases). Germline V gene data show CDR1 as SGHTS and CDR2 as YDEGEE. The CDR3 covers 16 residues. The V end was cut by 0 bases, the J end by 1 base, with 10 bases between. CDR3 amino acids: CASSLGLAKNTGELFF. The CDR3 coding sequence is TGTGCCAGCAGCTTGGGGCTAGCGAAGAACACCGGGGAGCTGTTTTTT.

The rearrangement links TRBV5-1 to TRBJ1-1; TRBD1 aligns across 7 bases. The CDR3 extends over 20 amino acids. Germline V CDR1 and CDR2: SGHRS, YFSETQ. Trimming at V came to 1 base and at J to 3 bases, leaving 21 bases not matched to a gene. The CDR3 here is CASSLTTATTGPNRYTEAFF. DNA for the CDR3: TGCGCCAGCAGCTTGACGACAGCAACGACAGGGCCAAACCGGTACACTGAAGCTTTCTTT. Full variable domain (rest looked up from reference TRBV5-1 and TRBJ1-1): KAGVTQTPRYLIKTRGQQVTLSCSPISGHRSVSWYQQTPGQGLQFLFEYFSETQRNKGNFPGRFSGRQFSNSRSEMNVSTLELGDSALYLCASSLTTATTGPNRYTEAFFGQGTRLTVV.

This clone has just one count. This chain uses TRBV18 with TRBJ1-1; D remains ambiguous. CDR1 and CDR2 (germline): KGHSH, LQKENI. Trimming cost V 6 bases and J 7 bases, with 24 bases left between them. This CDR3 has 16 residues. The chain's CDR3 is CASSGLRPQEQGEAFF. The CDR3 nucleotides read TGTGCCAGCTCGGGTTTACGTCCCCAGGAACAAGGTGAAGCTTTCTTT.

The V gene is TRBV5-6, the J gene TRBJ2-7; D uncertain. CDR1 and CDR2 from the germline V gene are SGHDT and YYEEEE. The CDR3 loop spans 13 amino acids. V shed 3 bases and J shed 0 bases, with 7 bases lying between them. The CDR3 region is CASSYGSSYEQYF. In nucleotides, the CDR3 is TGTGCCAGCAGCTATGGTAGCTCCTACGAGCAGTACTTC. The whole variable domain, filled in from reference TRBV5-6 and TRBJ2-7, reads DAGVTQSPTHLIKTRGQQVTLRCSPKSGHDTVSWYQQALGQGPQFIFQYYEEEERQRGNFPDRFSGHQFPNYSSELNVNALLLGDSALYLCASSYGSSYEQYFGPGTRLTVT.

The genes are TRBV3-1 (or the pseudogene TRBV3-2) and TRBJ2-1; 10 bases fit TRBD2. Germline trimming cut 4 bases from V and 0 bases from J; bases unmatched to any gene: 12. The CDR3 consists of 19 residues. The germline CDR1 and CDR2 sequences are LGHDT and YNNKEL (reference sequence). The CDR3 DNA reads TGTGCCAGCAGCCCCGACCCTGCTAGCGGGAGTCTCTCCTACAATGAGCAGTTCTTC. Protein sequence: CASSPDPASGSLSYNEQFF.

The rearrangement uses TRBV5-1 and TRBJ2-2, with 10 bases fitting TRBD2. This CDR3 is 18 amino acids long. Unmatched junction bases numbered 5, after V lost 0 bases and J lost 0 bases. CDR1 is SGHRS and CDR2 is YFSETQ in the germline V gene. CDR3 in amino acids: CASSLGPSGGSNTGELFF. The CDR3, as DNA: TGCGCCAGCAGCTTGGGACCTAGCGGGGGATCGAACACCGGGGAGCTGTTTTTT.

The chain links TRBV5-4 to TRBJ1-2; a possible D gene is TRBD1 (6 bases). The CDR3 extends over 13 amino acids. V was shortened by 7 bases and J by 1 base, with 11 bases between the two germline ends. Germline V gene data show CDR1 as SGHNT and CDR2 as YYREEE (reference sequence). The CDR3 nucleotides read TGTGCCAGCGTCTCCAGGGGTAACTATGGCTACACCTTC. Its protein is CASVSRGNYGYTF.

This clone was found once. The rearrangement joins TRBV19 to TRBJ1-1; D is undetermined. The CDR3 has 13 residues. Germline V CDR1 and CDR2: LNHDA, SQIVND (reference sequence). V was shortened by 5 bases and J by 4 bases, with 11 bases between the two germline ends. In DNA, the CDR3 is TGTGCCAGTAGTGGGAGGTTGGGCACTGAAGCTTTCTTT. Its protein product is CASSGRLGTEAFF.

CDR3 nucleotides: TGTGCCAGCAGTTCTTACAATGAGCAGTTCTTC. Amino acids: CASSSYNEQFF. The rearrangement uses TRBV12-3 or TRBV12-4 and TRBJ2-1; D is ambiguous. The ends were cut back, 4 bases at V and 4 bases at J, with 2 bases in the middle. The CDR3 sequence is 11 residues long.

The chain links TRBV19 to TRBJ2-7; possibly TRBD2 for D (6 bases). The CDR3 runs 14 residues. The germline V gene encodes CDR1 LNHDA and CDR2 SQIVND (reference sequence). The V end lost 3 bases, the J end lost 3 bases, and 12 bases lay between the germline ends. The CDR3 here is CASSIGGSLYEQYF. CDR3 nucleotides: TGTGCCAGTAGTATCGGAGGGAGCCTCTACGAGCAGTACTTC.

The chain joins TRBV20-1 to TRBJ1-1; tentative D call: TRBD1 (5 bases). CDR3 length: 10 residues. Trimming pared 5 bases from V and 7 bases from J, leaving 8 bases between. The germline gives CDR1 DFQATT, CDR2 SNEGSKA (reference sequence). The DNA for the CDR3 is TGCAGTGCTCTCAGGGTTGAAGCTTTCTTT. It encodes CSALRVEAFF.

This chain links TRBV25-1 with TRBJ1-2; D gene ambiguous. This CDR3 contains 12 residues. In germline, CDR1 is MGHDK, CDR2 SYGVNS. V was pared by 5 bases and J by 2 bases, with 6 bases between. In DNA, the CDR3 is TGTGCCAGCAGTCACCTAAACTATGGCTACACCTTC. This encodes CASSHLNYGYTF.

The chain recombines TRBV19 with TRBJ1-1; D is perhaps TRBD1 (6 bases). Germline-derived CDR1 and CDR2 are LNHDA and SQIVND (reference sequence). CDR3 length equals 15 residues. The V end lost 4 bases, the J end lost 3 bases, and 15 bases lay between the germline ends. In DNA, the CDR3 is TGTGCCAGTAGTAATCCCCGGGGGGGCTACACTGAAGCTTTCTTT. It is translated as CASSNPRGGYTEAFF.

The CDR3 spells CASSQAQTASSQPQHF. The CDR3 bases are TGTGCCAGCAGCCAAGCCCAGACCGCTAGCAGCCAGCCCCAGCATTTT. This chain uses TRBV4-2 with TRBJ1-5; D is unclear. Trimming stripped 1 base from V and 7 bases from J, with 17 bases between. Germline CDR1 reads LGHNA; CDR2 reads YNFKEQ. This CDR3 spans 16 amino acids.

CDR3 sequence reads: CATSRGPGGVSNIQYF. CDR3 coding DNA: TGTGCCACCAGCAGAGGTCCAGGGGGCGTGAGTAACATTCAGTACTTC. The V gene is TRBV15, the J gene TRBJ2-4; TRBD1 matches 8 bases. The germline V gene has CDR1 LNHNV and CDR2 YYDKDF (reference sequence). CDR3 size: 16 residues. After removal of 1 base from V and 7 bases from J, the junction contained 9 bases not matched to a gene.

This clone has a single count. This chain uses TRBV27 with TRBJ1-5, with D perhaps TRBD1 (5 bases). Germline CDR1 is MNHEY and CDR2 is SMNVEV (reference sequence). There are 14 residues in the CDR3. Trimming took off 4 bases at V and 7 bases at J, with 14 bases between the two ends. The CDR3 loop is CASSSQGGPQPQHF. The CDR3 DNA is TGTGCCAGCAGTTCCCAGGGTGGACCGCAGCCCCAGCATTTT.

The CDR3 coding sequence is TGTGCCAGCAGCTTAGGGACATATGGCTACACCTTC. Translated, it gives CASSLGTYGYTF. This sequence joins TRBV7-9 and TRBJ1-2; D might be TRBD1 (5 bases). Germline-derived CDR1 and CDR2 are SEHNR and FQNEAQ (reference sequence). The CDR3 is made up of 12 amino acids. V was cut by 1 base and J by 5 bases, with 5 bases left in between.

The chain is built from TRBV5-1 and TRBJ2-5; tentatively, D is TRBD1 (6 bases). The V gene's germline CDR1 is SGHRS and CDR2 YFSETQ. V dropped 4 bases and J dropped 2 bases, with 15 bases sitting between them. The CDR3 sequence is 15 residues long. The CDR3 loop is CASSQRPGQQETQYF. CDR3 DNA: TGCGCCAGCAGCCAACGCCCGGGACAACAAGAGACCCAGTACTTC. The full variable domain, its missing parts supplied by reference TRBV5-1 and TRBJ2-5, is KAGVTQTPRYLIKTRGQQVTLSCSPISGHRSVSWYQQTPGQGLQFLFEYFSETQRNKGNFPGRFSGRQFSNSRSEMNVSTLELGDSALYLCASSQRPGQQETQYFGPGTRLLVL.

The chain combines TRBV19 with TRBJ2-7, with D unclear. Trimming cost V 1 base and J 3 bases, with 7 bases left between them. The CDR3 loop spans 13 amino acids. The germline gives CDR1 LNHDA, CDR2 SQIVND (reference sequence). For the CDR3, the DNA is TGTGCCAGTAGTATAGTGCCGGGCTACGAGCAGTACTTC. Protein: CASSIVPGYEQYF.

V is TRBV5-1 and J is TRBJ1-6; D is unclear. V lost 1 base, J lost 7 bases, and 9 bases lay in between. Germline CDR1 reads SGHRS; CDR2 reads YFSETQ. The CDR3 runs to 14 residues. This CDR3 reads CASSLTAQNSPLHF. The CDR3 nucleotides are TGCGCCAGCAGCTTGACCGCCCAGAATTCACCCCTCCACTTT. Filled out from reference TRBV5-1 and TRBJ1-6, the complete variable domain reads KAGVTQTPRYLIKTRGQQVTLSCSPISGHRSVSWYQQTPGQGLQFLFEYFSETQRNKGNFPGRFSGRQFSNSRSEMNVSTLELGDSALYLCASSLTAQNSPLHFGNGTRLTVT.

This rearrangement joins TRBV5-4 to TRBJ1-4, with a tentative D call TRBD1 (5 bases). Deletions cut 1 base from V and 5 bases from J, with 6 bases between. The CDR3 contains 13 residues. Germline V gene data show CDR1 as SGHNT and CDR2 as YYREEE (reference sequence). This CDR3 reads CASSLNRNEKLFF. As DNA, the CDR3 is TGTGCCAGCAGCTTGAACAGGAATGAAAAACTGTTTTTT.

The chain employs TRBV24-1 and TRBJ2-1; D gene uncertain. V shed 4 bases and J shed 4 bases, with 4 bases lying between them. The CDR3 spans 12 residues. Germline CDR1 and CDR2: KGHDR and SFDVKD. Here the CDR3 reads CATSDLYNEQFF. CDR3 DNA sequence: TGTGCCACCAGTGACCTTTACAATGAGCAGTTCTTC.

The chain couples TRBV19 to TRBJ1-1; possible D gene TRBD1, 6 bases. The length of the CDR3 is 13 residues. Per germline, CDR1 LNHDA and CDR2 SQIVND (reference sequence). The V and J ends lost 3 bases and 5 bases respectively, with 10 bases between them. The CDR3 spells CASSIGGLTEAFF. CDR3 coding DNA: TGTGCCAGTAGTATCGGGGGGCTAACTGAAGCTTTCTTT.